The 10 T cell receptor beta chains reported below all come from one sample, sequenced in a study of blood T cell repertoires in COVID-19. Sequenced by immunoSEQ multiplex PCR; TCRdb stores in-frame clones only, minus some. The sample holds approximately 90,000 clones, approximately 86% seen once. Sequenced input: peripheral blood. The receptors stem from a man older than 75 with active or convalescent COVID-19.

This chain uses TRBV10-3 with TRBJ1-2; D not certain. Germline V gene data show CDR1 as ENHRY and CDR2 as SYGVKD. V lost 0 bases and J 6 bases, leaving 11 bases between the germline ends. The CDR3 consists of 14 residues. The CDR3 DNA sequence: TGTGCCATCAGTGAGTCTGGCCAGGTGGATGGCTACACCTTC. This sequence encodes CAISESGQVDGYTF.

The count of this clone is one. This chain links TRBV7-9 with TRBJ1-3; unclear D gene. V lost 1 base, J lost 4 bases, and 5 bases lay in between. CDR1 is SEHNR and CDR2 is FQNEAQ in the germline V gene (reference sequence). This CDR3 region has 13 residues. The CDR3 DNA reads TGTGCCAGCAGCTTAGGGCAGGGAAACACCATATATTTT. It is translated as CASSLGQGNTIYF.

The chain combines TRBV7-8 with TRBJ2-1; 10 nucleotides match TRBD1. There are 15 residues in the CDR3. Germline assignment: CDR1 SGHVS and CDR2 FQNEAQ. The junction had 5 bases not matched to a gene; V was cut back by 5 bases and J by 4 bases. The CDR3 DNA is TGTGCCAGCAGCCCGGACAGGGGGGGTTACAATGAGCAGTTCTTC. Translation gives CASSPDRGGYNEQFF.

The V gene is TRBV7-2, the J gene TRBJ2-1; 11 bases are shared with TRBD2. Trimming took 2 bases from V and 9 from J; bases not matched to a gene: 3. The CDR3 sequence is 14 residues long. Germline V gene sequence: CDR1 SGHTA, CDR2 FQGNSA. CDR3 coding DNA: TGTGCCAGCAGCTTAACTAGCGGGAGTTTTGAGCAGTTCTTC. It specifies CASSLTSGSFEQFF.

This clone was seen a single time. The chain is built from TRBV7-2 and TRBJ1-2; D ambiguous. Germline V gene sequence: CDR1 SGHTA, CDR2 FQGNSA. The length of the CDR3 is 16 residues. V lost 1 base to trimming and J lost 4 bases, with 16 bases between them. The CDR3 DNA reads TGTGCCAGCAGCTTAGGAGTATGGCAGGAGGGCTATGGCTACACCTTC. It specifies CASSLGVWQEGYGYTF.

This clone was observed a handful of times. The chain carries TRBV30 and TRBJ1-5; D not certain. Germline-derived CDR1 and CDR2 are GTSNPN and SVGIG (reference sequence). V was pared by 1 base and J by 2 bases, with 6 bases between. The CDR3 consists of 13 residues. This CDR3 reads CAWSGSGNQPQHF. CDR3 nucleotide sequence: TGTGCCTGGAGTGGGTCAGGCAATCAGCCCCAGCATTTT. Full variable domain (missing parts from reference TRBV30 and TRBJ1-5): SQTIHQWPATLVQPVGSPLSLECTVEGTSNPNLYWYRQAAGRGLQLLFYSVGIGQISSEVPQNLSASRPQDRQFILSSKKLLLSDSGFYLCAWSGSGNQPQHFGDGTRLSIL.

This CDR3 reads CASSLSGIDGIQYF. CDR3 nucleotides: TGCGCCAGCAGCTTGTCAGGGATAGACGGCATTCAGTACTTC. The chain is built from TRBV5-1 and TRBJ2-4, with TRBD1 as a possible D gene (5 bases). V lost 1 base to trimming and J lost 9 bases, with 14 bases between them. This CDR3 has 14 amino acids. Germline assignment: CDR1 SGHRS and CDR2 YFSETQ.

This clone was picked up one time. This chain uses TRBV9 with TRBJ2-1, with TRBD2 matching over 10 bases. This CDR3 region has 15 residues. The germline V gene has CDR1 SGDLS and CDR2 YYNGEE. Trimming cost V 3 bases and J 4 bases; bases outside gene matches: 4. CDR3 protein: CASSGTSGVYNEQFF. CDR3 nucleotide sequence: TGTGCCAGCAGCGGGACTAGCGGAGTTTACAATGAGCAGTTCTTC.

V and J are TRBV2 and TRBJ1-5; a weak D match, TRBD1 (5 bases). CDR1 is SNHLY and CDR2 is FYNNEI in the germline V gene. Trimming removed 3 bases from V and 4 bases from J, with 19 bases in between. The CDR3 sequence is 17 residues long. The CDR3 spells CASSDPDPGPGNQPQHF. The CDR3, as DNA: TGTGCCAGCAGTGACCCGGACCCAGGGCCCGGGAATCAGCCCCAGCATTTT.

The gene calls are TRBV4-3 and TRBJ2-7; tentatively, D is TRBD1 (6 bases). With 3 bases removed from V and 4 bases from J, the gap between germline ends came to 13 bases. Germline lookup yields CDR1 LGHNA and CDR2 YSLEER. This CDR3 region has 14 residues. The CDR3 protein is CASSHTGMGYEQYF. The CDR3 DNA reads TGCGCCAGCAGCCACACAGGGATGGGTTACGAGCAGTACTTC.